These 16 T cell receptor beta chains originate from one sample sequenced in a study of Ad26.COV2.S vaccination and SARS-CoV-2 variants. Sequencing used immunoSEQ multiplex PCR; TCRdb keeps in-frame clones, though not all of them. The sample yields tens of thousands of clones, approximately 77% seen once. The source material was peripheral blood, sampled after recovery from COVID-19. The receptors here all came from a human donor who had recovered from COVID-19.

V and J are TRBV6-5 and TRBJ1-1, with 7 bases aligning to TRBD1. Unmatched junction bases numbered 11, after V lost 5 bases and J lost 5 bases. The CDR3 has 15 amino acids. The germline gives CDR1 MNHEY, CDR2 SVGAGI. The DNA of the CDR3 is TGTGCCAGCAGTCGAAAGGTACAGGGGCGGACTGAAGCTTTCTTT. It specifies CASSRKVQGRTEAFF.

The chain employs TRBV28 and TRBJ1-1, with a weak D call TRBD1 (5 bases). Trimming removed 1 base at V and 5 bases at J, with 14 bases between. The CDR3 totals 15 residues. Germline V lookup: CDR1 MDHEN, CDR2 SYDVKM. The CDR3 region has the DNA TGTGCCAGCAGTTTATTTCAGGGCTTAGTGACTGAAGCTTTCTTT. Translated: CASSLFQGLVTEAFF. Based on the CDR3 plus reference TRBV28 and TRBJ1-1, the full variable domain is DVKVTQSSRYLVKRTGEKVFLECVQDMDHENMFWYRQDPGLGLRLIYFSYDVKMKEKGDIPEGYSVSREKKERFSLILESASTNQTSMYLCASSLFQGLVTEAFFGQGTRLTVV.

This chain's CDR3 is CASSQGLAAKHGAYNEQFF. The CDR3 region has the DNA TGTGCCAGCAGCCAGGGACTAGCGGCGAAACACGGGGCCTACAATGAGCAGTTCTTC. The V gene is TRBV7-6, the J gene TRBJ2-1; 11 nucleotides match TRBD2. Germline assignment: CDR1 SGHVS and CDR2 FNYEAQ. Trimming at V came to 5 bases and at J to 2 bases, leaving 14 bases not matched to a gene. The CDR3 has 19 residues.

The chain uses TRBV7-2 and TRBJ2-3, with no clear D. Germline V lookup: CDR1 SGHTA, CDR2 FQGNSA. The CDR3 is 11 amino acids. Trimming left V 5 bases short and J 6 bases short, with 6 bases between. CDR3 sequence: CASSPQDTQYF. The CDR3 region has the DNA TGTGCCAGCAGCCCGCAGGATACGCAGTATTTT.

V and J are TRBV29-1 and TRBJ1-1, with a possible D match to TRBD1 (6 bases). The CDR3 has 15 residues. V was trimmed by 3 bases and J by 4 bases, leaving 18 bases between them. Germline assignment: CDR1 SQVTM and CDR2 ANQGSEA. As DNA, the CDR3 is TGCAGCGTTGATGGGGGGTTGGGGGCGGGCACTGAAGCTTTCTTT. This gives the protein CSVDGGLGAGTEAFF.

CDR3 protein: CASSSLAGGTRDTQYF. Written as DNA, the CDR3 is TGTGCCAGCAGTTCTCTAGCGGGAGGTACAAGAGATACGCAGTATTTT. V and J are TRBV6-2 or TRBV6-3 and TRBJ2-3, with 11 bases fitting TRBD2. Germline V gives CDR1 MNHEY, CDR2 SVGEGT. The J segment lost 5 bases and the V segment lost 4 bases, leaving 8 bases of the junction unmatched. CDR3 length: 16 amino acids.

The chain is built from TRBV10-3 and TRBJ2-5; TRBD1 matches at 7 bases. V shed 0 bases, J shed 6 bases, and the junction held 10 bases outside the gene matches. Germline assignment: CDR1 ENHRY and CDR2 SYGVKD. This CDR3 has 16 residues. CDR3 DNA sequence: TGTGCCATCAGTGAGTCGATAGGGGGCCAGAGGCAGACCCAGTACTTC. It translates to CAISESIGGQRQTQYF.

This clone has only a few counts. The J gene is TRBJ2-7, the V gene TRBV7-9, with TRBD2 matching 16 bases. Germline values: CDR1 SEHNR, CDR2 FQNEAQ (reference sequence). V trimming: 5 bases; J trimming: 6 bases; junction bases outside the gene matches: 1. The CDR3 has 14 amino acids. The CDR3 sequence: CASSGTSGRAEQYF. CDR3 DNA sequence: TGTGCCAGCAGCGGGACTAGCGGGAGGGCCGAGCAGTACTTC.

The V call is TRBV15, the J call TRBJ2-2; no firm D call. The CDR3 contains 15 residues. The V end lost 0 bases, the J end lost 2 bases, and 7 bases lay between the germline ends. Germline V gives CDR1 LNHNV, CDR2 YYDKDF (reference sequence). The CDR3 reads CATSRDAANTGELFF. In DNA, the CDR3 is TGTGCCACCAGCAGAGATGCGGCCAACACCGGGGAGCTGTTTTTT.

V usage is TRBV19 and J usage is TRBJ1-5; D may be TRBD1 (5 bases). This CDR3 has 14 amino acids. Germline V lookup: CDR1 LNHDA, CDR2 SQIVND (reference sequence). The ends were cut back, 3 bases at V and 6 bases at J, with 12 bases in the middle. CDR3 region: CASSIRRGTQPQHF. Here the CDR3 DNA reads TGTGCCAGTAGTATTAGGAGGGGCACTCAGCCCCAGCATTTT.

This clone was counted once. The chain carries TRBV5-6 and TRBJ2-6; no clear D gene. This CDR3 has 16 amino acids. V was clipped by 0 bases and J by 0 bases, with 7 bases between them. Germline CDR1 and CDR2: SGHDT and YYEEEE. CDR3 DNA: TGTGCCAGCAGCTTGGTGGTCCTCTCTGGGGCCAACGTCCTGACTTTC. This sequence encodes CASSLVVLSGANVLTF.

There are a few counts of this clone. The V and J genes are TRBV6-5 and TRBJ1-1; a weak D match, TRBD1 (6 bases). This CDR3 contains 12 residues. CDR1 and CDR2 (germline): MNHEY, SVGAGI. V was shortened by 4 bases and J by 9 bases, with 12 bases between the two germline ends. The CDR3 loop reads CASSFSRGQAFF. The CDR3 DNA follows: TGTGCCAGCAGTTTCTCGCGGGGGCAAGCTTTCTTT.

This chain joins TRBV27 and TRBJ2-1; TRBD2 matches 11 bases. The CDR3 is 15 residues long. V shed 3 bases and J 7 bases; nucleotides not matched to a gene: 5. Germline loops: CDR1 MNHEY, CDR2 SMNVEV (reference sequence). The CDR3: CASSLIAGGWNEQFF. The CDR3 region has the DNA TGTGCCAGCAGTTTGATAGCGGGAGGGTGGAATGAGCAGTTCTTC.

V and J are TRBV28 and TRBJ1-5; D uncertain. The CDR3 runs to 16 residues. With 1 base removed from V and 6 bases from J, the gap between germline ends came to 16 bases. In germline, CDR1 is MDHEN, CDR2 SYDVKM. The CDR3 sequence: CASSLFPQSGGQPQHF. The CDR3 DNA follows: TGTGCCAGCAGTTTATTTCCCCAGAGTGGCGGTCAGCCCCAGCATTTT.

The chain combines TRBV7-9 with TRBJ2-7, with 7 bases identical to TRBD1. CDR3 length: 15 residues. Trimming at V came to 5 bases and at J to 0 bases, leaving 7 bases not matched to a gene. Germline CDR1 SEHNR, CDR2 FQNEAQ (reference sequence). As DNA, the CDR3 is TGTGCCAGCAGCACGACGGACAGGAACTCCTACGAGCAGTACTTC. Translated: CASSTTDRNSYEQYF.

The rearrangement uses TRBV7-9 and TRBJ1-5; 9 nucleotides line up with TRBD1. Germline loops: CDR1 SEHNR, CDR2 FQNEAQ (reference sequence). This CDR3 region has 15 residues. J gave up 7 bases and V 1 base, and 5 bases lay outside the gene matches. CDR3 sequence reads: CASSLGGTGKQPQHF. The CDR3 DNA is TGTGCCAGCAGCTTAGGGGGGACAGGGAAACAGCCCCAGCATTTT.